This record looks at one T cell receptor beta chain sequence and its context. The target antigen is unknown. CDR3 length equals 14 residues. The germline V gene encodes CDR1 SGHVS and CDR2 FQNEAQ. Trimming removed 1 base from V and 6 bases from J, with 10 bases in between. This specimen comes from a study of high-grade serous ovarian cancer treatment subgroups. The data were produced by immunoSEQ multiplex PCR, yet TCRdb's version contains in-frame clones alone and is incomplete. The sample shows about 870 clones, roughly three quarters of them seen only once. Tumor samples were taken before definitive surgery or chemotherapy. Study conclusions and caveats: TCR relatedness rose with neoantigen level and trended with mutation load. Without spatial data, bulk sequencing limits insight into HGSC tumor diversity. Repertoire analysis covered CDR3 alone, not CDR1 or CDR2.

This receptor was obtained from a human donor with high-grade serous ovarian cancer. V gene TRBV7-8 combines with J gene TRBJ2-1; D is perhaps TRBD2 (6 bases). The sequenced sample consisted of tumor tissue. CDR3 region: CASSLGWRGNEQFF. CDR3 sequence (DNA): TGTGCCAGCAGCTTAGGGTGGCGGGGCAATGAGCAGTTCTTC. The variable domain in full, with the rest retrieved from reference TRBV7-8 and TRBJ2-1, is GAGVSQSPRYKVAKRGQDVALRCDPISGHVSLFWYQQALGQGPEFLTYFQNEAQLDKSGLPSDRFFAERPEGSVSTLKIQRTQQEDSAVYLCASSLGWRGNEQFFGPGTRLTVL.